This T cell receptor beta chain was observed in a study of OX40 agonist ivuxolimab in advanced cancers. Comment on this clone: Its antigen remains unidentified.

Sampling times: baseline, cycle 4 day 1, cycle 7 day 1. Study results and caveats: Partial responders at 0.1-3.0 mg/kg had among the lowest clonal expansion. Average numbers of expanded clones were greater in CD8+ T cells than in CD4+. By week 6 at 0.1 to 3.0 mg/kg, blood CD4+ and CD8+ T cells had expanded clonally.

Assay: immunoSEQ multiplex PCR; the TCRdb copy retains only in-frame clones and omits some. The data hold about 100,000 clones, with around nine tenths observed a single time. The CDR3 loop spans 15 amino acids. The V gene's germline CDR1 is MNHNY and CDR2 SVGAGI (reference sequence). Trimming removed 7 bases from V and 0 bases from J, with 16 bases in between. This sample comprised CD4+ or CD8+ T cells sorted from blood, obtained in a trial of the OX40 agonist ivuxolimab. The chain is built from TRBV6-6 and TRBJ2-7; D may be TRBD1 (7 bases). The clonotype originates from an adult with an advanced solid tumor such as melanoma, head and neck, liver or kidney cancer. Here the CDR3 reads CASKGRGAASYEQYF. The CDR3 DNA reads as TGTGCCAGCAAGGGCAGGGGGGCTGCCTCCTACGAGCAGTACTTC.